The TCR beta chain under discussion was sequenced for a study of blood T cell repertoires in COVID-19. As regards this clone: One junction end does not reproduce the germline sequence, and a read error may be involved.

Germline loops: CDR1 SGHRS, CDR2 YFSETQ. This CDR3 contains 16 residues. Sequencing used immunoSEQ multiplex PCR; TCRdb keeps in-frame clones, though not all of them. This table holds 250,000 to 300,000 clones, about 80% found once. Recruits, aged roughly 18 to 100 years, lived in some 25 US areas. This chain connects TRBV5-1 to TRBJ1-5, with 7 positions matching TRBD1. Sample: PBMCs or T cells enriched from blood (not recorded which). The clonotype comes from a man younger than 40 with acute COVID-19. The CDR3 reads CASSSGTVYSNQPQHF. CDR3 coding DNA: TGTGCCAGCAGCTCTGGGACAGTTTATAGCAATCAGCCCCAGCATTTT.